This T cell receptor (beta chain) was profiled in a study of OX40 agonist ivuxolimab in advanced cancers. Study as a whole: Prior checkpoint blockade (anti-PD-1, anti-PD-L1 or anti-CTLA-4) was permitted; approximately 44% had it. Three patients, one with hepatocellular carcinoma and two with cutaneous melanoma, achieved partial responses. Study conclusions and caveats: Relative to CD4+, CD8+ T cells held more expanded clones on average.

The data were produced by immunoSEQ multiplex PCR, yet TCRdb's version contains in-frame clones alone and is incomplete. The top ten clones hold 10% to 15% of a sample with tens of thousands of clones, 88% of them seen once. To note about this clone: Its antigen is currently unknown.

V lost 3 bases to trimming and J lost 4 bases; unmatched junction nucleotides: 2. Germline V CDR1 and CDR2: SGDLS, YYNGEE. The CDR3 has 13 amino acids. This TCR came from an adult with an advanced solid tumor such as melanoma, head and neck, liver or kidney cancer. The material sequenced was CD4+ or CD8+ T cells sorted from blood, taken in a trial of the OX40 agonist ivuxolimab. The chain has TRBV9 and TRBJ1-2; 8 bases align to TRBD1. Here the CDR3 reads CASSEQGGYGYTF. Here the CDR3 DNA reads TGTGCCAGCAGCGAACAGGGGGGCTATGGCTACACCTTC.